One and the same sample provided the 10 T cell receptor beta chains below, sequenced in a study of T cell repertoires in cytomegalovirus infection. TCRdb reanalysed the reads using MiXCR and keeps one entry per CDR3 protein. In the table there are under 150,000 distinct CDR3 sequences, roughly 9% of which are singletons. The source material was PBMCs. Receptors were obtained from a human donor in good health (CMV status not recorded). Some clones in this sample may be carry-over from other donors' samples.

This chain connects TRBV9 to TRBJ1-5, with TRBD1 as a possible D gene (5 bases). The germline gives CDR1 SGDLS, CDR2 YYNGEE. Trimming left V 4 bases short and J 0 bases short, with 8 bases between. This CDR3 has 14 residues. CDR3: CASSPGNSNQPQHF. The CDR3 bases are TGTGCCAGCAGCCCAGGGAATAGCAATCAGCCCCAGCATTTT.

In its sample, this clonotype was seen many times. This rearrangement joins TRBV12-3 or TRBV12-4 to TRBJ1-3; no definite D call. The CDR3 length is 14 residues. Trimming took 6 bases from V and 1 from J, leaving 10 bases between them. This CDR3 reads CASSIVASGNTIYF. CDR3 nucleotides: TGTGCCAGCAGCATAGTAGCTTCTGGAAACACCATATATTTT.

This clonotype was observed many times. The chain joins TRBV7-9 to TRBJ2-7, with TRBD1 matching 8 bases. Losses at the gene ends were 4 bases for V and 4 bases for J; bases not matched to a gene: 6. The length of the CDR3 is 14 residues. CDR1 and CDR2 from the germline V gene are SEHNR and FQNEAQ (reference sequence). CDR3 in amino acids: CASSSTTGVYEQYF. The CDR3 DNA reads TGTGCCAGCAGCTCAACGACAGGGGTTTACGAGCAGTACTTC.

At least ten counts were recorded for this clonotype. The chain combines TRBV20-1 with TRBJ2-5; TRBD2 is a possible D gene (5 bases). Looked up from germline, CDR1 is DFQATT and CDR2 is SNEGSKA (reference sequence). The CDR3 loop spans 12 amino acids. Between the trimmed V and J ends, which lost 3 bases and 12 bases, there was a span of 17 bases. Written as DNA, the CDR3 is TGCAGTGCTAGCATTCCCGGACTCGCAAAGTACTTC. Amino acid sequence: CSASIPGLAKYF.

This clonotype showed up just a few times. The chain joins TRBV30 to TRBJ1-1, with D possibly TRBD1 on 5 matching bases. Germline assignment: CDR1 GTSNPN and CDR2 SVGIG (reference sequence). The CDR3 is 14 amino acids. Deletions cut 0 bases from V and 4 bases from J, with 12 bases between. The CDR3 region is CAWSVWGVGTEAFF. In DNA form, the CDR3 reads TGTGCCTGGAGTGTATGGGGGGTTGGCACTGAAGCTTTCTTT.

The table lists this clonotype with many counts. J is TRBJ1-1 and V is TRBV27, with D maybe TRBD1 (5 bases). Trimming stripped 3 bases from V and 1 base from J, with 12 bases between. The germline CDR1 and CDR2 sequences are MNHEY and SMNVEV (reference sequence). CDR3 length: 15 residues. CDR3 nucleotides: TGTGCCAGCAGTTTGCCAGGGTACGAGAACACTGAAGCTTTCTTT. It translates to CASSLPGYENTEAFF.

This clonotype was observed a handful of times. This chain links TRBV11-2 with TRBJ2-2; D possibly corresponds to TRBD2 (6 bases). V was clipped by 0 bases and J by 6 bases, with 8 bases between them. The CDR3 covers 14 residues. Per germline, CDR1 SGHAT and CDR2 FQNNGV. The CDR3 DNA is TGTGCCAGCAGCTTAGAGCGGGGCGCCGGGGAGCTGTTTTTT. This translates into CASSLERGAGELFF.

This clonotype was observed at least ten times. The chain has TRBV10-3 and TRBJ1-2, with unresolved D. V was cut by 2 bases and J by 5 bases, with 6 bases left in between. CDR3 length: 12 residues. Germline values: CDR1 ENHRY, CDR2 SYGVKD. This CDR3 is CAISEAGYGYTF. CDR3 sequence (DNA): TGTGCCATCAGTGAGGCTGGGTATGGCTACACCTTC.

CDR3 sequence: CASSLTTGSNEQFF. For the CDR3, the DNA is TGTGCCAGCAGCCTAACGACAGGATCAAACGAGCAGTTCTTC. This rearrangement joins TRBV14 to TRBJ2-1; D perhaps matches TRBD1 (6 bases). The germline V gene has CDR1 SGHDN and CDR2 FVKESK. Trimming shortened V by 4 bases and J by 10 bases, and 17 bases separated the two germline ends. The CDR3 is made up of 14 amino acids.

This clonotype was counted at least ten times. This chain joins TRBV20-1 and TRBJ1-5; D unresolved. Germline CDR1 DFQATT, CDR2 SNEGSKA (reference sequence). The CDR3 runs to 13 residues. V was cut by 2 bases and J by 4 bases, with 9 bases left in between. CDR3 DNA sequence: TGCAGTGCTAGACACACACCGAATCAGCCCCAGCATTTT. Translated, it gives CSARHTPNQPQHF.